This is a list of T cell receptor beta chains from one sample in a study of blood T cell repertoires in COVID-19. Clones were sequenced by immunoSEQ multiplex PCR, and TCRdb holds only the in-frame ones, with some missing. Among 350,000 or so clones, over 85% were seen once, and the ten largest hold under 5%. Sequencing was performed on peripheral blood. Receptors originate from a woman aged 55-70 years with COVID-19, enrolled during active disease. Each CDR3 is given with its conserved first and last residue. Size tells how often a clone was seen (once, few, many) or the class of an expanded clone, and some rows leave it out.

abundance,v_gene,CDR3aa
-,TRBV5-4,CASSRGTSGGARGETQYF
-,TRBV7-6,CASSLAGTGDSPLHF
few,TRBV7-3,CASSLRGWASGALGTDTQYF
-,TRBV3-1/TRBV3-2,CASSQAIAGNTGELFF
-,TRBV5-6,CASSHPGTGDYGYTF
once,TRBV3-1/TRBV3-2,CASSQEYSWTGGTEAFF
-,TRBV27,CASSLTGPPGGAEAFF
-,TRBV15,CATSRALIYEQYF
-,TRBV7-9,CASSLVLRQGLRNTEAFF
-,TRBV7-2,CASSLGKGGHVGNTIYF